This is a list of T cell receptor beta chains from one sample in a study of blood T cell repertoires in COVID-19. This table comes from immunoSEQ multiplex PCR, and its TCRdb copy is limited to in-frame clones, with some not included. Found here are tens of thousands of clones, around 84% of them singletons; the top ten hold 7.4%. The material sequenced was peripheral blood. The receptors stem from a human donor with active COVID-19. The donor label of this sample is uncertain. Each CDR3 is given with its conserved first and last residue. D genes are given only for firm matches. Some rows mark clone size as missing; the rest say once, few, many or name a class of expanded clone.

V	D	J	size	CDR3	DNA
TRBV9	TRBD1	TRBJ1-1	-	CASSAQGETEAFF	TGTGCCAGCAGCGCCCAGGGGGAGACTGAAGCTTTCTTT
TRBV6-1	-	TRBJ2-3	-	CASSEGALTDTQYF	TGTGCCAGCAGTGAAGGAGCCCTCACAGATACGCAGTATTTT
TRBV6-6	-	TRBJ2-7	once	CASSLELREQYF	TGTGCCAGCAGCCTCGAACTACGTGAGCAGTACTTC
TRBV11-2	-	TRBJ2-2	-	CASSLTFANTGELFF	TGTGCCAGCAGCTTGACATTCGCGAACACCGGGGAGCTGTTTTTT
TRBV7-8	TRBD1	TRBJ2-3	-	CASSPQGTGGTDTQYF	TGTGCCAGCAGCCCTCAAGGGACAGGGGGAACAGATACGCAGTATTTT
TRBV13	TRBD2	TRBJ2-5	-	CASSLRTSSETQYF	TGTGCCAGCAGCTTACGGACTAGCTCCGAGACCCAGTACTTC
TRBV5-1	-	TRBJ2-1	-	CASSLVPSGIYNEQFF	TGCGCCAGCAGCTTGGTTCCCTCGGGGATTTACAATGAGCAGTTCTTC
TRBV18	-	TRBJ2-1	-	CASSPQEWTSYNEQFF	TGTGCCAGCTCACCCCAGGAGTGGACTTCCTACAATGAGCAGTTCTTC
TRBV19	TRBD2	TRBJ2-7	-	CASSMGGADPSSYEQYF	TGTGCCAGTAGTATGGGAGGGGCAGACCCAAGCTCCTACGAGCAGTACTTC
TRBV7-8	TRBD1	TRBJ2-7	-	CASSPLDRVREQYF	TGTGCCAGCAGCCCCCTGGACAGGGTACGCGAGCAGTACTTC
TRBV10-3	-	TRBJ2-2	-	CAISELRGESSTGELFF	TGTGCCATCAGTGAATTGCGGGGCGAAAGTAGCACCGGGGAGCTGTTTTTT
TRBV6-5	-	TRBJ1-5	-	CASSQTVSNQPQHF	TGTGCCAGCAGTCAAACAGTGTCCAATCAGCCCCAGCATTTT
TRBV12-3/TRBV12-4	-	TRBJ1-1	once	CASSFMGDTEAFF	TGTGCCAGCAGTTTCATGGGCGACACTGAAGCTTTCTTT
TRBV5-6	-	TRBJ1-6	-	CASSFGTRVAGISPLHF	TGTGCCAGCAGCTTCGGCACACGGGTCGCAGGGATTTCACCCCTCCACTTT
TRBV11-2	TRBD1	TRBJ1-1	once	CASSLQGARMNTEAFF	TGTGCCAGCAGCTTACAGGGGGCCCGCATGAACACTGAAGCTTTCTTT
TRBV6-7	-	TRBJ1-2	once	CASSYGQIRDYTF	TGTGCCAGCAGTTACGGACAGATAAGGGACTACACCTTC
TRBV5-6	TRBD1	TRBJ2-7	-	CASSPIDREAGEQYF	TGTGCCAGCAGCCCAATCGACAGGGAAGCAGGCGAGCAGTACTTC
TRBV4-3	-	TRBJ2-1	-	CASSQRARDEQFF	TGCGCCAGCAGCCAGAGGGCGAGGGATGAGCAGTTCTTC
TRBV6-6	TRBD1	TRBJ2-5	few	CASSSDRPRLETQYF	TGTGCCAGCAGTTCGGACAGGCCGCGCCTAGAGACCCAGTACTTC
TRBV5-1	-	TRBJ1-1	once	CASSLGVERNTEAFF	TGCGCCAGCAGCTTAGGGGTTGAACGGAACACTGAAGCTTTCTTT
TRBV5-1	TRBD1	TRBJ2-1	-	CASSILRTGSSYNEQFF	TGCGCCAGCAGCATACTTCGGACAGGGAGCTCCTACAATGAGCAGTTCTTC
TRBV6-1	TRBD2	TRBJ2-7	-	CASSDLAGRASNYEQYF	TGTGCCAGCAGTGATCTAGCTGGGAGGGCCTCGAACTACGAGCAGTACTTC